This TCR beta chain came from a study of OX40 agonist ivuxolimab in advanced cancers. Study results and caveats: Among the lowest peripheral clonal expansion occurred in 0.1-3.0 mg/kg partial responders. Part of the nonresponder group also had normalized T-cell clonal expansion that was low.

The V end lost 4 bases, the J end lost 2 bases, and 13 bases lay between the germline ends. CDR1 and CDR2 from the germline V gene are MNHEY and SVGAGI. The CDR3 sequence is 15 residues long. Clones were sequenced by immunoSEQ multiplex PCR, and TCRdb holds only the in-frame ones, with some missing. The table lists about 96,000 clones, under 85% of them singletons, with 5.8% in the top ten. Points on this clone: Its antigen remains unidentified.

The specimen was CD4+ or CD8+ T cells sorted from blood, collected in a trial of the OX40 agonist ivuxolimab. The TCR sequence derives from an adult with an advanced solid tumor such as melanoma, head and neck, liver or kidney cancer. The V gene is TRBV6-5, the J gene TRBJ2-3; D possibly corresponds to TRBD1 (6 bases). DNA of the CDR3: TGTGCCAGCAGTTTCACCGGGACATACACAGATACGCAGTATTTT. It is translated as CASSFTGTYTDTQYF.